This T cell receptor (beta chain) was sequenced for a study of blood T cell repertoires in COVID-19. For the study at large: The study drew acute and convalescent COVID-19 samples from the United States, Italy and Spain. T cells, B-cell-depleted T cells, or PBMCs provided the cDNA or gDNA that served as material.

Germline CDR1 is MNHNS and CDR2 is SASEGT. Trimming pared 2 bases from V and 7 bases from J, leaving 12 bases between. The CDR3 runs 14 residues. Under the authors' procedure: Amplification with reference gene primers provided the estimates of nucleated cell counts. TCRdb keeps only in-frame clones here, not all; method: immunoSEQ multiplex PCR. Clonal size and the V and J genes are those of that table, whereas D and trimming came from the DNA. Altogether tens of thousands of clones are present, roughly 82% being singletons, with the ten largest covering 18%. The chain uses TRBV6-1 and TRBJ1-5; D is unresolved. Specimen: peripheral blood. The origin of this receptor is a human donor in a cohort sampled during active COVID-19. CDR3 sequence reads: CASSESGRSQPQHF. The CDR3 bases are TGTGCCAGCAGTGAATCGGGGAGGTCGCAGCCCCAGCATTTT.